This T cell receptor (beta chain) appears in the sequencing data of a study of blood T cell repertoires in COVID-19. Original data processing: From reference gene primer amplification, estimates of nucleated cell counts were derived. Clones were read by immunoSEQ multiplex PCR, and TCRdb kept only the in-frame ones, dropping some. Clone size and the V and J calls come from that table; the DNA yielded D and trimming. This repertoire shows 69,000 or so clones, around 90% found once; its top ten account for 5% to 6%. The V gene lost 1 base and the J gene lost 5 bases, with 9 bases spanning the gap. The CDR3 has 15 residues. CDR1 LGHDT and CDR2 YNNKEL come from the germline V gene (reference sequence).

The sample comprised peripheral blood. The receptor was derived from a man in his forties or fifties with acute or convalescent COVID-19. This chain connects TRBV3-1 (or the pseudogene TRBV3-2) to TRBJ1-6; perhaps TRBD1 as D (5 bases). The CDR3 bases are TGTGCCAGCAGCCAAGGGGGGGGTAATAATTCACCCCTCCACTTT. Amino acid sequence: CASSQGGGNNSPLHF.